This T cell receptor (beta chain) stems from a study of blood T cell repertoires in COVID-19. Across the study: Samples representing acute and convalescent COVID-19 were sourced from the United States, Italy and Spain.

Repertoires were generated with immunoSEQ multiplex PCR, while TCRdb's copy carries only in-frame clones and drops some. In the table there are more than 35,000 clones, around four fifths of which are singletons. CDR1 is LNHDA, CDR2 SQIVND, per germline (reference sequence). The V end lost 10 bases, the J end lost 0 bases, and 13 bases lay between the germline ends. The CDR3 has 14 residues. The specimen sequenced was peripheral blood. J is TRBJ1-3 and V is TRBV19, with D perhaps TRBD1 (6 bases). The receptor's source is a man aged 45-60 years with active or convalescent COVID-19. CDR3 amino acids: CATSRTVSGNTIYF. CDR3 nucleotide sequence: TGTGCCACCAGCCGGACAGTCTCTGGAAACACCATATATTTT. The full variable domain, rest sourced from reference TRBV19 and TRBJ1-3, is DGGITQSPKYLFRKEGQNVTLSCEQNLNHDAMYWYRQDPGQGLRLIYYSQIVNDFQKGDIAEGYSVSREKKESFPLTVTSAQKNPTAFYLCATSRTVSGNTIYFGEGSWLTVV.